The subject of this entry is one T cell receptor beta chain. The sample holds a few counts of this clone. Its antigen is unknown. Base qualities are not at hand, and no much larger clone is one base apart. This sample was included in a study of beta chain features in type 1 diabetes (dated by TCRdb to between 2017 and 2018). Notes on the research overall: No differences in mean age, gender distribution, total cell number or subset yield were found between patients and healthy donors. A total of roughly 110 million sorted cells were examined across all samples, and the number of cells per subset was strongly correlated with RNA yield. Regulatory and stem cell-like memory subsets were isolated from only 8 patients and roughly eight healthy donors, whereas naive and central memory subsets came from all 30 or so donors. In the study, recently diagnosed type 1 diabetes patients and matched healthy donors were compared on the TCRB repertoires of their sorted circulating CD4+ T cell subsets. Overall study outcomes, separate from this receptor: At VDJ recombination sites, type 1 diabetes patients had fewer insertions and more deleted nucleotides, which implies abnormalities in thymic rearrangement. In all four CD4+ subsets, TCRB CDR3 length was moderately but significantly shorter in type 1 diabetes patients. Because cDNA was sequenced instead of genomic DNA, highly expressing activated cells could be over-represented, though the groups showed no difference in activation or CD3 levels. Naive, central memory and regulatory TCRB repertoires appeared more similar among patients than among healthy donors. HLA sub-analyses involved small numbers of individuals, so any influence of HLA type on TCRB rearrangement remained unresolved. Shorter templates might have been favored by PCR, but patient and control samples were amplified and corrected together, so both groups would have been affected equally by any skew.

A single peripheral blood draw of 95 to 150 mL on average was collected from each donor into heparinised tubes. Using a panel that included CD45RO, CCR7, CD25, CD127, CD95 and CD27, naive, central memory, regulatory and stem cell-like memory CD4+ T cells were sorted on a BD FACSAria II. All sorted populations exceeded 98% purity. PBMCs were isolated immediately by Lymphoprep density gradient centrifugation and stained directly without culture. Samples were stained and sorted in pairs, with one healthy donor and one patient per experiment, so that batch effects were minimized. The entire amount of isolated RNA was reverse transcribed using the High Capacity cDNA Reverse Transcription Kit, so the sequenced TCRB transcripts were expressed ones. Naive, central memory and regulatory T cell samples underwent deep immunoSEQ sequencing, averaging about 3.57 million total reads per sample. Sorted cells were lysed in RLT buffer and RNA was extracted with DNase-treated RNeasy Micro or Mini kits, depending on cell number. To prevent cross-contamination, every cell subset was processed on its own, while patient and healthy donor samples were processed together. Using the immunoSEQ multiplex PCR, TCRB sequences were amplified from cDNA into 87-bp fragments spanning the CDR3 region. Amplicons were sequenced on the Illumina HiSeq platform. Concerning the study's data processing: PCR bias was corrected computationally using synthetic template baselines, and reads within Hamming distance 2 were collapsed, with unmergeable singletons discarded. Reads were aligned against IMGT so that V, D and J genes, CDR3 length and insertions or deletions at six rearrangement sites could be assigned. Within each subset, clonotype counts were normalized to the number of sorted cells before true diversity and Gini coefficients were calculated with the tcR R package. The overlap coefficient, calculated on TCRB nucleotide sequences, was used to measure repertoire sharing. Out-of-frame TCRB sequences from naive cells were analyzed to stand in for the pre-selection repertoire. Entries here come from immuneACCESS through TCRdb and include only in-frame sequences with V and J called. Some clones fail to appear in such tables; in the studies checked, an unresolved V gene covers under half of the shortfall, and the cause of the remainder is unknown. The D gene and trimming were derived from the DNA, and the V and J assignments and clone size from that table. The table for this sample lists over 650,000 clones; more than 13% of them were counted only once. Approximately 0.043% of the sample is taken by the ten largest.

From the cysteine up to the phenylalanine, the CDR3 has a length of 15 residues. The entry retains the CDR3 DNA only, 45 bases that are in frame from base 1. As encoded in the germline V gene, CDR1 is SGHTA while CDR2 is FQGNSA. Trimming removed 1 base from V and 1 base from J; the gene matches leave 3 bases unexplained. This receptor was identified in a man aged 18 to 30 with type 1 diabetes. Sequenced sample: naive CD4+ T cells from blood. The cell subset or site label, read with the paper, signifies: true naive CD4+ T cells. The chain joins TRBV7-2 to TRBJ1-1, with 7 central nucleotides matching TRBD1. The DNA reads TGTGCCAGCAGCTTAGTGTCAGGGGGGAACACTGAAGCTTTCTTT. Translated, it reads CASSLVSGGNTEAFF.